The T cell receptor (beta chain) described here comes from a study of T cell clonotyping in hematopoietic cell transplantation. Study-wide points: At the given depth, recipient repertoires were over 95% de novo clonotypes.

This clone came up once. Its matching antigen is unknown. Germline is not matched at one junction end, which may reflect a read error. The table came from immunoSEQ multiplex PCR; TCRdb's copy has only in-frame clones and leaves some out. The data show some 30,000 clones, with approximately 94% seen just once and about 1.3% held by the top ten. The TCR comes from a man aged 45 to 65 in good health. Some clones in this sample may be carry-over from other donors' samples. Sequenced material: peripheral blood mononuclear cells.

CDR3 sequence (DNA): TGTGCCAGCAGCCGAAAGTGGGACCCGTACGGGGCCGGATGCTTC. Protein product: CASSRKWDPYGAGCF. The rearrangement links TRBV7-2 to TRBJ1-2; possible D gene TRBD1, 5 bases. Germline CDR1 and CDR2: SGHTA and FQGNSA. The CDR3 consists of 15 residues.